This entry lists 30 T cell receptor beta chains sequenced from one sample in a study of early T cells in non-severe SARS-CoV-2 infection (dated by TCRdb to 2020 to 2023). Library preparation used 5' RACE. Instrument used: NextSeq 500. TCRdb redid the processing of the public reads, applying fastp at Q25 and MiXCR, and retained in-frame beta chains. Rows with one shared CDR3 protein collapse into an entry with the most common genes and DNA. Recorded for this sample are over 70,000 distinct CDR3 sequences; roughly an eighth of them occurred a single time. The ten largest clonotypes hold roughly 7% of the sample. The material sequenced was whole blood. Receptor source: an adult who was a healthcare worker with PCR-confirmed SARS-CoV-2 infection or an uninfected control (not recorded which).

The V and J genes are TRBV27 and TRBJ2-1; a weak D match, TRBD1 (7 bases). V lost 2 bases and J 2 bases, leaving 19 bases between the germline ends. CDR3 size: 18 residues. Germline assignment: CDR1 MNHEY and CDR2 SMNVEV (reference sequence). The CDR3 loop reads CASSLRVPGGRPYNEQFF. DNA of the CDR3: TGTGCCAGCAGTTTACGAGTGCCAGGGGGGAGACCCTACAATGAGCAGTTCTTC.

This clonotype has a handful of counts. The J gene is TRBJ2-1, the V gene TRBV5-6, with TRBD2 matching over 9 bases. Per the germline V gene, CDR1 is SGHDT and CDR2 is YYEEEE. This CDR3 has 16 amino acids. After removal of 1 base from V and 4 bases from J, the junction contained 6 bases not matched to a gene. This chain's CDR3 is CASSLFGGRGYNEQFF. In nucleotides, the CDR3 is TGTGCCAGCAGCTTGTTTGGCGGGAGGGGATACAATGAGCAGTTCTTC.

The CDR3 DNA reads as TGCGCCAGCGCGGCCCCAGCGGGAGTGGTCAATGAGCAGTTCTTC. Translated, it gives CASAAPAGVVNEQFF. The chain links TRBV10-2 to TRBJ2-1; TRBD2 agrees at 8 bases. V trimming: 8 bases; J trimming: 6 bases; junction bases outside the gene matches: 12. The CDR3 spans 15 residues. CDR1 WSHSY and CDR2 SAAADI come from the germline V gene.

This clonotype was counted at least ten times. The chain joins TRBV2 to TRBJ2-4; TRBD2 matches 7 bases. The CDR3 runs 17 residues. Germline V CDR1 and CDR2: SNHLY, FYNNEI. V dropped 0 bases and J dropped 6; count of bases not matched to a gene: 11. The chain's CDR3 is CASSEAPSGSPGNIQYF. CDR3 bases: TGTGCCAGCAGTGAAGCTCCTAGCGGATCCCCGGGAAACATTCAGTACTTC.

The CDR3: CASSWGPGRTGELFF. CDR3 in DNA: TGCGCCAGCAGCTGGGGACCCGGCCGGACCGGGGAGCTGTTTTTT. V usage is TRBV5-1 and J usage is TRBJ2-2, with D perhaps given as TRBD1 or TRBD2 (5 bases each). The CDR3 extends over 15 amino acids. V lost 3 bases, J lost 5 bases, and 14 bases lay in between. Germline CDR1 and CDR2: SGHRS and YFSETQ.

The chain couples TRBV10-3 to TRBJ1-5, with TRBD1 as a possible D gene (5 bases). Looked up from germline, CDR1 is ENHRY and CDR2 is SYGVKD. The ends were cut back, 2 bases at V and 2 bases at J, with 10 bases in the middle. The CDR3 consists of 15 residues. CDR3 in DNA: TGTGCCATCAGTGAGCCCGGGACCGGCAATCAGCCCCAGCATTTT. It is translated as CAISEPGTGNQPQHF.

The chain carries TRBV11-3 and TRBJ2-7; possible D gene TRBD2, 6 bases. CDR1 and CDR2 (germline): SGHNT, YENEEA. The CDR3 length is 12 residues. V dropped 1 base and J dropped 9 bases, with 10 bases sitting between them. CDR3 nucleotides: TGTGCCAGCAGCTTAGGAGGGGAGGTGCAGTACTTC. Its translation: CASSLGGEVQYF. The full variable domain, with the rest looked up from reference TRBV11-3 and TRBJ2-7, is EAGVVQSPRYKIIEKKQPVAFWCNPISGHNTLYWYLQNLGQGPELLIRYENEEAVDDSQLPKDRFSAERLKGVDSTLKIQPAELGDSAVYLCASSLGGEVQYFGPGTRLTVT.

This chain uses TRBV5-1 with TRBJ2-3; 8 positions agree with TRBD2. The CDR3 has 16 amino acids. The V segment lost 4 bases and the J segment 2 bases; nucleotides outside the gene matches: 9. Germline CDR1 reads SGHRS; CDR2 reads YFSETQ. The CDR3 DNA reads as TGCGCCAGCAGCCTCCGGCGGGAGGCCCACACAGATACGCAGTATTTT. Its translation: CASSLRREAHTDTQYF.

The chain has TRBV12-3 or TRBV12-4 and TRBJ2-7, with TRBD1 identical over 8 bases. J gave up 5 bases and V 5 bases, and 11 bases lay outside the gene matches. This CDR3 region has 15 residues. DNA for the CDR3: TGTGCCAGCAGTGCCCCGACAGGGGCTCCCCACGAGCAGTACTTC. Residues: CASSAPTGAPHEQYF.

The chain has TRBV6-1 and TRBJ1-6; D is perhaps TRBD1 (5 bases). V was cut by 7 bases and J by 7 bases, with 14 bases left in between. The CDR3 extends over 14 amino acids. Germline CDR1 is MNHNS and CDR2 is SASEGT. CDR3 sequence: CASTGMLRNSPLHF. The DNA for the CDR3 is TGTGCCAGCACAGGGATGCTTCGGAATTCACCCCTCCACTTT.

This clonotype was detected only a few times. This chain's CDR3 is CASSPNLGASYEQYF. In DNA form, the CDR3 reads TGTGCCAGCAGTCCTAATCTAGGGGCTTCCTACGAGCAGTACTTC. The gene calls are TRBV28 and TRBJ2-7, with D maybe TRBD1 (5 bases). This CDR3 spans 15 amino acids. Per the germline V gene, CDR1 is MDHEN and CDR2 is SYDVKM. The V end lost 5 bases, the J end lost 1 base, and 15 bases lay between the germline ends.

This clonotype was picked up a small number of times. The chain employs TRBV7-6 and TRBJ1-1; D might be TRBD1 (5 bases). Germline V gene data show CDR1 as SGHVS and CDR2 as FNYEAQ. The CDR3 runs to 14 residues. With 5 bases removed from V and 2 bases from J, the gap between germline ends came to 12 bases. CDR3 amino acids: CASSQGPTNTEAFF. CDR3 coding DNA: TGTGCCAGCAGCCAGGGACCGACTAACACTGAAGCTTTCTTT.

The J gene is TRBJ2-3, the V gene TRBV11-2; the D gene is possibly TRBD2 (5 bases). Trimming stripped 5 bases from V and 1 base from J, with 16 bases between. The germline CDR1 and CDR2 sequences are SGHAT and FQNNGV. This CDR3 region has 16 residues. The CDR3 nucleotides are TGTGCCAGCAGCCGACTAACGAGCGGTCGCACAGATACGCAGTATTTT. Translated: CASSRLTSGRTDTQYF. Using reference TRBV11-2 and TRBJ2-3 for the parts outside the CDR3, the full variable domain is EAGVAQSPRYKIIEKRQSVAFWCNPISGHATLYWYQQILGQGPKLLIQFQNNGVVDDSQLPKDRFSAERLKGVDSTLKIQPAKLEDSAVYLCASSRLTSGRTDTQYFGPGTRLTVL.

In this sample, this clonotype turned up a few times. The genes are TRBV10-3 and TRBJ2-7; D possibly matches TRBD1 or TRBD2 (6 bases each). The CDR3 has 16 residues. Germline CDR1 is ENHRY and CDR2 is SYGVKD. Trimming removed 4 bases from V and 1 base from J, with 17 bases in between. CDR3 sequence reads: CAISAPSWGASYEQYF. In DNA form, the CDR3 reads TGTGCCATCAGTGCCCCATCTTGGGGGGCGTCCTACGAGCAGTACTTC.

Ten or more counts support this clonotype. The chain carries TRBV6-2 or TRBV6-3 and TRBJ1-1, with 8 bases fitting TRBD1. The CDR3 is 15 amino acids. The junction had 8 bases not matched to a gene; V was cut back by 4 bases and J by 4 bases. Germline CDR1 reads MNHEY; CDR2 reads SVGEGT. The CDR3 is CASSSSGGGFTEAFF. The CDR3 DNA is TGTGCCAGCAGTTCTTCAGGGGGCGGTTTCACTGAAGCTTTCTTT.

This clonotype was seen more than once but under ten times. The chain links TRBV9 to TRBJ2-5; D uncertain. Germline V gene sequence: CDR1 SGDLS, CDR2 YYNGEE. The CDR3 is 8 amino acids. Deletions cut 2 bases from V and 13 bases from J, with 3 bases between. The CDR3 region is CASSVGYF. Written as DNA, the CDR3 is TGTGCCAGCAGCGTGGGGTACTTC.

This clonotype was observed at least ten times. The DNA for the CDR3 is TGTGCCAGCAGCGCCCGTTCCGGCCCGGAGACCCAGTACTTC. Amino acid sequence: CASSARSGPETQYF. The chain uses TRBV7-2 and TRBJ2-5; D is unresolved. Germline CDR1 and CDR2: SGHTA and FQGNSA. The V end lost 5 bases, the J end lost 5 bases, and 15 bases lay between the germline ends. There are 14 residues in the CDR3.

This clonotype was recorded a few times. V and J are TRBV20-1 and TRBJ1-6, with TRBD1 as a possible D gene (5 bases). The CDR3 loop spans 15 amino acids. V shed 6 bases and J shed 10 bases, with 22 bases lying between them. Germline V lookup: CDR1 DFQATT, CDR2 SNEGSKA (reference sequence). CDR3 DNA: TGCAGTGCCCCTGCAGGAGGAGGGGTTCACTCACCCCTCCACTTT. This codes for CSAPAGGGVHSPLHF.

This clonotype has more than one count but fewer than ten. This sequence joins TRBV2 and TRBJ2-7, with 10 bases matching TRBD2. The CDR3 runs to 15 residues. The germline CDR1 and CDR2 sequences are SNHLY and FYNNEI. The V gene end was trimmed by 6 bases and the J gene end by 3 bases; junction bases not matched to a gene: 8. CDR3 coding DNA: TGTGCCAGCAGAGCCGGGACTAGCGAGAACTACGAGCAGTACTTC. Translation: CASRAGTSENYEQYF.

This clonotype was seen more than once but under ten times. The chain carries TRBV12-5 and TRBJ2-1; tentatively, D is TRBD1 (5 bases). Trimming removed 6 bases from V and 6 bases from J, with 15 bases in between. This CDR3 region has 14 residues. Germline CDR1 and CDR2: LGHNT and FRNRAP. The CDR3 sequence is CASGIPPTANEQFF. CDR3 in DNA: TGTGCTAGTGGGATCCCCCCGACAGCCAATGAGCAGTTCTTC.

This clonotype occurred many times. This chain links TRBV21-1 with TRBJ2-1. TRBV21-1 is marked as a pseudogene. The CDR3 has 16 amino acids. This CDR3 is CASSNLLRMWYNEQFF. CDR3 DNA: TGTGCCAGCAGCAACCTTCTCAGGATGTGGTACAATGAGCAGTTCTTC.

The chain employs TRBV5-1 and TRBJ2-5; 7 bases map to TRBD1. The V segment lost 2 bases and the J segment 2 bases; nucleotides outside the gene matches: 3. Germline V lookup: CDR1 SGHRS, CDR2 YFSETQ. The CDR3 covers 14 residues. The CDR3 DNA follows: TGCGCCAGCAGCTTTCAGGGGGATCAAGAGACCCAGTACTTC. It is translated as CASSFQGDQETQYF.

The V and J genes are TRBV9 and TRBJ2-3, with D perhaps given as TRBD1 or TRBD2 (5 bases each). The length of the CDR3 is 16 residues. Trimming took off 0 bases at V and 3 bases at J, with 14 bases between the two ends. Germline assignment: CDR1 SGDLS and CDR2 YYNGEE. In DNA, the CDR3 is TGTGCCAGCAGCGTAGAGGGGACCTTTTCTACAGATACGCAGTATTTT. It translates to CASSVEGTFSTDTQYF.

This clonotype was detected only a few times. The gene calls are TRBV20-1 and TRBJ1-3, with unresolved D. CDR3 length: 12 amino acids. Germline V CDR1 and CDR2: DFQATT, SNEGSKA (reference sequence). V shed 3 bases and J shed 0 bases, with 3 bases lying between them. The CDR3 DNA sequence: TGCAGTGCTAGGTACTCTGGAAACACCATATATTTT. This sequence encodes CSARYSGNTIYF.

The rearrangement uses TRBV7-8 and TRBJ2-1, with 7 bases identical to TRBD2. J gave up 9 bases and V 0 bases, and 5 bases lay outside the gene matches. CDR1 and CDR2 from the germline V gene are SGHVS and FQNEAQ. This CDR3 contains 14 residues. The CDR3 is CASSLAPGEGEQFF. The CDR3 region has the DNA TGTGCCAGCAGCTTAGCCCCGGGGGAGGGTGAGCAGTTCTTC.

The rearrangement links TRBV28 to TRBJ2-7; 11 nucleotides match TRBD2. Unmatched junction bases numbered 6, after V lost 1 base and J lost 4 bases. CDR1 MDHEN and CDR2 SYDVKM come from the germline V gene. The CDR3 has 16 amino acids. The CDR3, as DNA: TGTGCCAGCAGTTTATCGACTAGCGGGAAGCGATACGAGCAGTACTTC. Translation gives CASSLSTSGKRYEQYF.

The chain's CDR3 is CSVEDLRTGGGTDTQYF. CDR3 sequence (DNA): TGCAGCGTTGAAGATCTTAGGACAGGGGGCGGCACAGATACGCAGTATTTT. V gene TRBV29-1 combines with J gene TRBJ2-3, with TRBD1 matching over 11 bases. This CDR3 has 17 amino acids. The germline V gene has CDR1 SQVTM and CDR2 ANQGSEA. V was pared by 0 bases and J by 1 base, with 6 bases of the junction left unmatched.

This clonotype was seen ten or more times. This chain links TRBV18 with TRBJ1-2; D unresolved. V was clipped by 3 bases and J by 5 bases, with 13 bases between them. Germline V gene sequence: CDR1 KGHSH, CDR2 LQKENI. The CDR3 runs to 14 residues. CDR3 coding DNA: TGTGCCAGCTCACCGCCCGGGAACGATTATGGCTACACCTTC. Protein product: CASSPPGNDYGYTF.

This rearrangement joins TRBV27 to TRBJ1-6, with D maybe TRBD1 (5 bases). CDR1 and CDR2 (germline): MNHEY, SMNVEV (reference sequence). This CDR3 region has 13 residues. Trimming took 6 bases from V and 10 from J, leaving 13 bases between them. CDR3 amino acids: CASSRGTRSPLHF. The CDR3 DNA reads as TGTGCCAGCAGCAGAGGGACGCGGTCACCCCTCCACTTT.

In this sample, this clonotype turned up a few times. The CDR3 DNA reads as TGTGCCAGCAGCTTGGGACACCTTCACTACGAGCAGTACTTC. Amino acids: CASSLGHLHYEQYF. The chain couples TRBV7-2 to TRBJ2-7, with D possibly TRBD1 on 6 matching bases. Per germline, CDR1 SGHTA and CDR2 FQGNSA. This CDR3 comprises 14 residues. The ends were cut back, 3 bases at V and 3 bases at J, with 12 bases in the middle.